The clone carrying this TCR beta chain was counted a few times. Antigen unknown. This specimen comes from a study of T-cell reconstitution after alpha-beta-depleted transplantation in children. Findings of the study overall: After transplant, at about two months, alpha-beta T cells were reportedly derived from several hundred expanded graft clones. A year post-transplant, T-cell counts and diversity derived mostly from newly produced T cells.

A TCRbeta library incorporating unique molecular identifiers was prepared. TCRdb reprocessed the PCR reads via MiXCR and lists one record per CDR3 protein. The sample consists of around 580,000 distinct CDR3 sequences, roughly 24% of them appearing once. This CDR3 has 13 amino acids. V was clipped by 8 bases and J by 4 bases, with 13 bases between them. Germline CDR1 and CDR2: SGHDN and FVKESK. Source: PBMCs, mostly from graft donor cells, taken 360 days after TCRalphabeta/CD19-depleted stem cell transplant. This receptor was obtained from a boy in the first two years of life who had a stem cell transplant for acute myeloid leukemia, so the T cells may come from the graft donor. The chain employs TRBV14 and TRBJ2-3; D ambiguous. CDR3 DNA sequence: TGTGCCAGCGGATTTGGACGGTCAGATACGCAGTATTTT. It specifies CASGFGRSDTQYF.